The clone carrying this T cell receptor (beta chain) was detected once. Sequencing relied on a cDNA template that was reverse transcribed from extracted RNA. Profiling relied on immunoSEQ multiplex PCR, and the TCRdb table lists in-frame clones only, not all of them. The sample comprises more than 150,000 clones, about 63% of which are singletons, and under 15% rests with the top ten. These data are taken from a study of CD8+ T cells in alopecia areata. Trimming cost V 4 bases and J 7 bases; bases outside gene matches: 14. Germline V gives CDR1 SGHDN, CDR2 FVKESK. The CDR3 length is 16 residues. The receptor's source is a human donor with alopecia areata. Material: CD4+ T cells sorted from blood, obtained at week 0. The chain recombines TRBV14 with TRBJ2-5; 8 nucleotides agree with TRBD1. The CDR3 DNA sequence: TGTGCCAGCAGCCTACGGACAGGGCTGGGGGAAGGGACCCAGTACTTC. It specifies CASSLRTGLGEGTQYF.